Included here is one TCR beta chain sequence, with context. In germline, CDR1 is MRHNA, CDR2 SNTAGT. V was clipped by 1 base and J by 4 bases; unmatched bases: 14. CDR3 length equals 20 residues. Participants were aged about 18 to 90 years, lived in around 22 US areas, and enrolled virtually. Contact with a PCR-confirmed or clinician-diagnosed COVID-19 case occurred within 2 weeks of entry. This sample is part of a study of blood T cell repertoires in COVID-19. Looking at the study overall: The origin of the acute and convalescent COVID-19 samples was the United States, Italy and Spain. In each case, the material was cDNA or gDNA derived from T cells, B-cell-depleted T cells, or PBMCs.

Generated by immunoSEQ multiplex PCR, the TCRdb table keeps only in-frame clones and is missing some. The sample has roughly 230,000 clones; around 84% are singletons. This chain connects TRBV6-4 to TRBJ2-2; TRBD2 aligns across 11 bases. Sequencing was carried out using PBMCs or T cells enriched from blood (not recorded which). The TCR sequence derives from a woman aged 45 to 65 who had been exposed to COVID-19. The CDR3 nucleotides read TGTGCCAGCAGTGACTTGGGCCCAAAACTAGCGGGGGTATTCACCGGGGAGCTGTTTTTT. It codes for CASSDLGPKLAGVFTGELFF.